One sample yielded the 22 T cell receptor beta chains listed below, sequenced in a study of T cell responses to AZD1222 COVID-19 vaccine. The assay was immunoSEQ multiplex PCR, and TCRdb's table has in-frame clones only and misses some. The sample yields under 150,000 clones, 91% seen once. Material: peripheral blood, obtained 28 days after the second AZD1222 dose. These receptors all come from an adult who received the AZD1222 COVID-19 vaccine.

V gene TRBV7-9 combines with J gene TRBJ1-5, with a tentative D call TRBD1 (5 bases). CDR3 length equals 15 residues. Germline-derived CDR1 and CDR2 are SEHNR and FQNEAQ (reference sequence). V gave up 5 bases and J gave up 8 bases, with 19 bases separating them. This CDR3 is CASSLGTGPREPQHF. DNA for the CDR3: TGTGCCAGCAGCCTCGGGACGGGCCCAAGGGAGCCCCAGCATTTT.

The V and J genes are TRBV2 and TRBJ2-1; 8 nucleotides match TRBD1. V lost 10 bases to trimming and J lost 6 bases; unmatched junction nucleotides: 14. The germline CDR1 and CDR2 sequences are SNHLY and FYNNEI. The CDR3 is 15 amino acids. CDR3 loop: CATTQRQGTPNEQFF. The CDR3 DNA is TGTGCCACTACACAGCGACAGGGGACCCCCAATGAGCAGTTCTTC.

The chain joins TRBV7-8 to TRBJ2-1, with 7 bases that match TRBD2. V shed 1 base, J shed 7 bases, and the junction held 7 bases outside the gene matches. CDR3 length: 15 residues. CDR1 is SGHVS, CDR2 FQNEAQ, per germline. The CDR3 region has the DNA TGTGCCAGCAGCTTAGACGGCGGGAGAGTTAATGAGCAGTTCTTC. Protein product: CASSLDGGRVNEQFF.

The chain links TRBV10-3 to TRBJ2-3, with 7 positions matching TRBD1. The V and J ends lost 6 bases and 0 bases, in that order; junction bases with no gene match: 3. CDR1 and CDR2 (germline): ENHRY, SYGVKD. The CDR3 sequence is 14 residues long. CDR3 loop: CAIRGTESTDTQYF. As DNA, the CDR3 is TGTGCCATCAGGGGGACAGAAAGCACAGATACGCAGTATTTT.

The V call is TRBV30, the J call TRBJ2-7; 7 bases fit TRBD1. Unmatched junction bases numbered 3, after V lost 2 bases and J lost 2 bases. CDR3 length: 13 residues. CDR1 GTSNPN and CDR2 SVGIG come from the germline V gene (reference sequence). CDR3 residues: CAWSRDSPYEQYF. DNA of the CDR3: TGTGCCTGGAGTAGGGACAGCCCCTACGAGCAGTACTTC.

The chain joins TRBV19 to TRBJ2-5, with 11 bases that match TRBD1. The ends lost 4 bases at V and 5 bases at J; junction bases unmatched: 15. The CDR3 runs to 18 residues. The germline V gene encodes CDR1 LNHDA and CDR2 SQIVND (reference sequence). The CDR3 protein is CASSTRDRGRAGFETQYF. CDR3 sequence (DNA): TGTGCCAGTAGTACCCGGGACAGGGGGAGAGCGGGATTCGAGACCCAGTACTTC.

This chain joins TRBV2 and TRBJ1-1; D is possibly TRBD1 (5 bases). Looked up from germline, CDR1 is SNHLY and CDR2 is FYNNEI. With 4 bases removed from V and 0 bases from J, the gap between germline ends came to 15 bases. This CDR3 has 16 residues. Written as DNA, the CDR3 is TGTGCCAGCAGTGGGGTGGAGGGGCGACTGAACACTGAAGCTTTCTTT. This sequence encodes CASSGVEGRLNTEAFF.

The chain combines TRBV4-1 with TRBJ2-7; D may be TRBD1 (6 bases). Trimming removed 2 bases at V and 3 bases at J, with 14 bases between. Germline CDR1 is MGHRA and CDR2 is YSYEKL. This CDR3 is built from 15 residues. In DNA form, the CDR3 reads TGCGCCAGCAGCCAACTAGGGGGTAAGGGCTACGAGCAGTACTTC. It specifies CASSQLGGKGYEQYF.

The J gene is TRBJ1-1, the V gene TRBV30; no definite D call. CDR3 length equals 12 residues. Germline V gene data show CDR1 as GTSNPN and CDR2 as SVGIG (reference sequence). The V gene lost 5 bases and the J gene lost 0 bases, with 7 bases spanning the gap. CDR3 bases: TGTGCCTGGGGACGGATGAACACTGAAGCTTTCTTT. This gives the protein CAWGRMNTEAFF. Drawing the rest from reference TRBV30 and TRBJ1-1, the complete variable domain is SQTIHQWPATLVQPVGSPLSLECTVEGTSNPNLYWYRQAAGRGLQLLFYSVGIGQISSEVPQNLSASRPQDRQFILSSKKLLLSDSGFYLCAWGRMNTEAFFGQGTRLTVV.

The CDR3 coding sequence is TGTGCCAGCAGTGAATTACCGGGCGCCAACTATGGCTACACCTTC. Its protein is CASSELPGANYGYTF. The chain couples TRBV6-1 to TRBJ1-2; unclear D gene. This CDR3 has 15 residues. Trimming took off 2 bases at V and 2 bases at J, with 12 bases between the two ends. The germline CDR1 and CDR2 sequences are MNHNS and SASEGT.

The rearrangement links TRBV7-2 to TRBJ2-3; the D is unclear. This CDR3 comprises 19 residues. Per the germline V gene, CDR1 is SGHTA and CDR2 is FQGNSA. The germline V and J ends were trimmed by 6 bases and 4 bases, with 29 bases remaining between them. The CDR3 DNA is TGTGCCAGCAGGCTCACCGGCTCAGGCGGACCCGGCGGTTCAGATACGCAGTATTTT. Protein: CASRLTGSGGPGGSDTQYF.

The chain carries TRBV6-5 and TRBJ1-1, with D unclear. Trimming left V 4 bases short and J 6 bases short, with 15 bases between. Per germline, CDR1 MNHEY and CDR2 SVGAGI. CDR3 length equals 14 residues. This chain's CDR3 is CASSFDTRDAEAFF. The DNA of the CDR3 is TGTGCCAGCAGTTTCGACACCCGTGACGCTGAAGCTTTCTTT.

V and J are TRBV10-3 and TRBJ1-1; 9 bases fit TRBD1. This CDR3 comprises 16 residues. Germline CDR1 reads ENHRY; CDR2 reads SYGVKD. V trimming: 6 bases; J trimming: 8 bases; junction bases outside the gene matches: 16. CDR3 sequence reads: CAIRTPLDRGGVEAFF. The DNA for the CDR3 is TGTGCCATCAGGACCCCTTTGGACAGGGGAGGGGTGGAAGCTTTCTTT.

This clone was counted between two and nine times. The J gene is TRBJ1-1, the V gene TRBV5-1; possible D gene TRBD1, 5 bases. This CDR3 region has 13 residues. V dropped 5 bases and J dropped 2 bases, with 10 bases sitting between them. Germline values: CDR1 SGHRS, CDR2 YFSETQ. DNA of the CDR3: TGCGCCAGCAGAGACAGTTCTAACACTGAAGCTTTCTTT. It yields the protein CASRDSSNTEAFF. The full variable domain, completed using reference TRBV5-1 and TRBJ1-1, is KAGVTQTPRYLIKTRGQQVTLSCSPISGHRSVSWYQQTPGQGLQFLFEYFSETQRNKGNFPGRFSGRQFSNSRSEMNVSTLELGDSALYLCASRDSSNTEAFFGQGTRLTVV.

The CDR3 reads CASSRLRGGETQYF. The DNA for the CDR3 is TGTGCCAGCAGTCGGCTGCGGGGGGGAGAGACCCAGTACTTC. The chain joins TRBV6-6 to TRBJ2-5; 9 bases fit TRBD2. V lost 5 bases and J lost 4; bases outside the gene matches: 5. The CDR3 is made up of 14 amino acids. The germline V gene has CDR1 MNHNY and CDR2 SVGAGI (reference sequence).

The genes are TRBV3-1 (or the pseudogene TRBV3-2) and TRBJ2-6; 9 nucleotides line up with TRBD2. V was pared by 1 base and J by 2 bases, with 3 bases of the junction left unmatched. The CDR3 has 17 amino acids. Germline V CDR1 and CDR2: LGHDT, YNNKEL (reference sequence). The CDR3 nucleotides read TGTGCCAGCAGCCAAGGGGCTAGCGGGACTGGGGCCAACGTCCTGACTTTC. Translation gives CASSQGASGTGANVLTF.

This chain links TRBV3-1 (or the pseudogene TRBV3-2) with TRBJ1-6, with no clear D. The CDR3 contains 15 residues. Germline CDR1 LGHDT, CDR2 YNNKEL (reference sequence). Trimming took off 1 base at V and 6 bases at J, with 10 bases between the two ends. In DNA form, the CDR3 reads TGTGCCAGCAGCCAAGGGTCAGTAGCTAATTCACCCCTCCACTTT. It yields the protein CASSQGSVANSPLHF.

V usage is TRBV28 and J usage is TRBJ2-3, with 13 bases that match TRBD2. The V gene's germline CDR1 is MDHEN and CDR2 SYDVKM. The CDR3 totals 16 residues. V dropped 4 bases and J dropped 5; count of bases not matched to a gene: 6. CDR3 loop: CASSSLAGGPVDTQYF. CDR3 in DNA: TGTGCCAGCAGTTCACTAGCGGGAGGGCCAGTAGATACGCAGTATTTT.

This rearrangement joins TRBV6-5 to TRBJ1-2; D is ambiguous. This CDR3 is 12 amino acids long. CDR1 and CDR2 from the germline V gene are MNHEY and SVGAGI. The V end was cut by 7 bases, the J end by 4 bases, with 10 bases between. CDR3 in amino acids: CASMGSGYGYTF. CDR3 nucleotide sequence: TGTGCCAGCATGGGAAGTGGCTATGGCTACACCTTC.

The CDR3 DNA follows: TGTGCCAGCACCCCCGGGAGCCTCTCCTACAATGAGCAGTTCTTC. It encodes CASTPGSLSYNEQFF. The genes are TRBV7-2 and TRBJ2-1; a possible D gene is TRBD2 (6 bases). Germline CDR1 and CDR2: SGHTA and FQGNSA. This CDR3 is 15 amino acids long. Trimming shortened V by 7 bases and J by 0 bases, and 13 bases separated the two germline ends.

This rearrangement joins TRBV2 to TRBJ2-2; D gene unclear. Germline V gene lookup returns CDR1 SNHLY and CDR2 FYNNEI. Trimming stripped 5 bases from V and 0 bases from J, with 13 bases between. The CDR3 is made up of 16 amino acids. The CDR3 coding sequence is TGTGCCAGCAGTAAAGAAGGCACATCGAACACCGGGGAGCTGTTTTTT. Its protein is CASSKEGTSNTGELFF.

The chain combines TRBV2 with TRBJ2-7; 9 nucleotides align to TRBD1. CDR3 size: 15 residues. J was trimmed by 6 bases and V by 5 bases; bases with no gene match: 11. Germline CDR1 SNHLY, CDR2 FYNNEI. The CDR3 region has the DNA TGTGCCAGCAGTCCACCGGGACAGGGAGTTCTCGAGCAGTACTTC. As protein: CASSPPGQGVLEQYF.